The 27 T cell receptor beta chains below all came from one sample that was sequenced in a study of cytomegalovirus exposure and HLA in healthy donors. PCR amplification relied on 60 Vbeta primers (plus 13 Jbeta primers). Repertoires were generated with immunoSEQ multiplex PCR, while TCRdb's copy carries only in-frame clones and drops some. Among about 77,000 clones, around three quarters were seen once, and the ten largest hold about 3.5%. The sequenced material came from PBMCs. The receptors shown here come from a man aged 35 to 55 in good health and CMV-seronegative.

The rearrangement joins TRBV5-1 to TRBJ2-7, with 7 bases lining up with TRBD2. The germline V gene has CDR1 SGHRS and CDR2 YFSETQ. CDR3 length: 16 amino acids. Trimming at V came to 7 bases and at J to 2 bases, leaving 15 bases not matched to a gene. The CDR3 sequence is CASRQYEAGRTYEQYF. The CDR3 DNA is TGCGCCAGCCGTCAATATGAAGCGGGGCGCACCTACGAGCAGTACTTC.

The chain combines TRBV9 with TRBJ1-4; 9 bases are a match to TRBD1. The CDR3 loop spans 15 amino acids. The junction had 4 bases not matched to a gene; V was cut back by 3 bases and J by 4 bases. Germline lookup yields CDR1 SGDLS and CDR2 YYNGEE. As DNA, the CDR3 is TGTGCCAGCAGCGGGACAGGGGTCCTTAATGAAAAACTGTTTTTT. This translates into CASSGTGVLNEKLFF.

The CDR3 sequence: CASSLAGSRYNSPLHF. The CDR3 DNA reads TGCGCCAGCAGCTTGGCCGGGAGTCGCTATAATTCACCCCTCCACTTT. V is TRBV5-1 and J is TRBJ1-6; D is ambiguous. From germline, CDR1 is SGHRS and CDR2 YFSETQ. V dropped 0 bases and J dropped 3 bases, with 10 bases sitting between them. This CDR3 is 16 amino acids long.

This chain links TRBV2 with TRBJ2-2; TRBD1 is a possible D gene (6 bases). V lost 6 bases, J lost 4 bases, and 15 bases lay in between. This CDR3 contains 15 residues. CDR1 SNHLY and CDR2 FYNNEI come from the germline V gene. This CDR3 reads CASSPRGEGTGELFF. The CDR3 bases are TGTGCCAGCAGCCCCAGGGGAGAAGGCACCGGGGAGCTGTTTTTT.

The rearrangement joins TRBV28 to TRBJ2-7, with 7 bases that match TRBD1. The V gene's germline CDR1 is MDHEN and CDR2 SYDVKM. The J segment lost 3 bases and the V segment lost 7 bases, leaving 12 bases of the junction unmatched. The CDR3 sequence is 15 residues long. The DNA for the CDR3 is TGTGCCAGCATATCCGGGACAGTTGTGGGCTACGAGCAGTACTTC. Protein: CASISGTVVGYEQYF.

This clone has only one observation. The germline gene is not matched at one end of the junction; a read error may be the cause. The V call is TRBV7-7, the J call TRBJ2-3; TRBD1 aligns across 7 bases. Germline assignment: CDR1 SSHAT and CDR2 FNYEAQ (reference sequence). This CDR3 spans 16 amino acids. This CDR3 is CASSLGKGAGTDTQYF. CDR3 DNA: TGTGCTAGCAGCTTAGGAAAGGGGGCTGGCACAGATACGCAGTATTTT.

The chain links TRBV2 to TRBJ2-3; 10 nucleotides line up with TRBD1. The germline gives CDR1 SNHLY, CDR2 FYNNEI. The CDR3 covers 17 residues. V lost 7 bases, J lost 1 base, and 11 bases stayed unmatched. CDR3 protein: CASTITGTGEGTDTQYF. The CDR3 coding sequence is TGTGCCAGCACCATCACCGGGACAGGGGAGGGCACAGATACGCAGTATTTT. Complete variable domain (other parts from reference TRBV2 and TRBJ2-3): EPEVTQTPSHQVTQMGQEVILRCVPISNHLYFYWYRQILGQKVEFLVSFYNNEISEKSEIFDDQFSVERPDGSNFTLKIRSTKLEDSAMYFCASTITGTGEGTDTQYFGPGTRLTVL.

The V gene is TRBV9, the J gene TRBJ2-3; D is perhaps TRBD1 (7 bases). V lost 0 bases and J lost 1, with 15 bases in between. Germline CDR1 and CDR2: SGDLS and YYNGEE. The CDR3 is made up of 17 amino acids. The CDR3 sequence is CASSVATGGGGTDTQYF. In DNA form, the CDR3 reads TGTGCCAGCAGCGTAGCTACCGGAGGGGGCGGCACAGATACGCAGTATTTT.

The gene calls are TRBV6-5 and TRBJ1-1; D remains unclear. The length of the CDR3 is 15 residues. CDR1 is MNHEY and CDR2 is SVGAGI in the germline V gene. Trimming pared 0 bases from V and 5 bases from J, leaving 13 bases between. CDR3 bases: TGTGCCAGCAGTTACTCCCGGAGGGTAGCAACTGAAGCTTTCTTT. It translates to CASSYSRRVATEAFF.

The rearrangement joins TRBV28 to TRBJ2-7; 8 nucleotides match TRBD1. After removal of 1 base from V and 2 bases from J, the junction contained 4 bases not matched to a gene. Germline V lookup: CDR1 MDHEN, CDR2 SYDVKM. The CDR3 is made up of 15 amino acids. The chain's CDR3 is CASSLFGTGAYEQYF. The DNA of the CDR3 is TGTGCCAGCAGTTTATTTGGGACAGGAGCCTACGAGCAGTACTTC. The full variable domain, completed using reference TRBV28 and TRBJ2-7, is DVKVTQSSRYLVKRTGEKVFLECVQDMDHENMFWYRQDPGLGLRLIYFSYDVKMKEKGDIPEGYSVSREKKERFSLILESASTNQTSMYLCASSLFGTGAYEQYFGPGTRLTVT.

V usage is TRBV6-6 and J usage is TRBJ2-7, with 9 bases lining up with TRBD1. Germline V gene sequence: CDR1 MNHNY, CDR2 SVGAGI (reference sequence). CDR3 length: 14 amino acids. V shed 4 bases, J shed 3 bases, and the junction held 4 bases outside the gene matches. The CDR3 protein is CASSSGTGFYEQYF. CDR3 sequence (DNA): TGTGCCAGCAGTTCCGGGACAGGGTTCTACGAGCAGTACTTC.

CDR3 sequence (DNA): TGTGCCAGCAGCTTGGTCCCGGGGTGGAGCAATCAGCCCCAGCATTTT. This codes for CASSLVPGWSNQPQHF. The chain joins TRBV5-5 to TRBJ1-5; D is uncertain. Germline V gene sequence: CDR1 SGHKS, CDR2 YYEKEE (reference sequence). The ends were cut back, 0 bases at V and 1 base at J, with 11 bases in the middle. This CDR3 comprises 16 residues.

The chain has TRBV10-3 and TRBJ1-4, with D possibly being TRBD1 (6 bases). Trimming took off 0 bases at V and 3 bases at J, with 17 bases between the two ends. Germline CDR1 ENHRY, CDR2 SYGVKD. The CDR3 contains 18 residues. Here the CDR3 reads CAISESYNRGAANEKLFF. As DNA, the CDR3 is TGTGCCATCAGTGAGTCGTATAATCGGGGGGCGGCTAATGAAAAACTGTTTTTT.

This clone was detected once. The rearrangement uses TRBV9 and TRBJ2-5, with 8 bases that match TRBD2. Judging by the DNA end, TRBJ2-7 fits better; the J call may be wrong. The CDR3 totals 14 residues. CDR1 is SGDLS, CDR2 YYNGEE, per germline. CDR3 sequence (DNA): TGTGCCAGCAGCGTATCTCGGGGGGGCTACGAGCAGTACTTC. Protein product: CASSVSRGGYEQYF.

This clone was seen just once. This sequence joins TRBV18 and TRBJ2-2; 8 bases align to TRBD1. Germline CDR1 is KGHSH and CDR2 is LQKENI. V was clipped by 6 bases and J by 3 bases; unmatched bases: 6. The CDR3 spans 15 residues. The DNA for the CDR3 is TGTGCCAGCTCGCCCGGGACAGGTTACACCGGGGAGCTGTTTTTT. This translates into CASSPGTGYTGELFF.

The V gene is TRBV6-6, the J gene TRBJ1-6; 8 nucleotides align to TRBD1. Per the germline V gene, CDR1 is MNHNY and CDR2 is SVGAGI (reference sequence). The CDR3 has 14 amino acids. J lost 9 bases, V lost 2 bases, and 3 bases had no gene match. As DNA, the CDR3 is TGTGCCAGCAGTTACCCAGGGGGCTTTTCACCCCTCCACTTT. Its translation: CASSYPGGFSPLHF.

The chain uses TRBV7-9 and TRBJ1-6; tentatively, D is TRBD1 (6 bases). CDR3 length equals 16 residues. Deletions cut 5 bases from V and 9 bases from J, with 20 bases between. Germline-derived CDR1 and CDR2 are SEHNR and FQNEAQ (reference sequence). In DNA form, the CDR3 reads TGTGCCAGCAGCCCCTCGGGCAACAGGGAAGTTTCACCCCTCCACTTT. It is translated as CASSPSGNREVSPLHF.

This sequence joins TRBV15 and TRBJ2-3; TRBD1 might be the D (6 bases). This CDR3 is built from 16 residues. In germline, CDR1 is LNHNV, CDR2 YYDKDF (reference sequence). The V and J ends lost 3 bases and 2 bases respectively, with 15 bases between them. CDR3 residues: CATSRKGRGDTDTQYF. The CDR3 DNA follows: TGTGCCACCAGCAGGAAAGGCAGGGGAGACACAGATACGCAGTATTTT.

The chain carries TRBV11-2 and TRBJ2-7; 10 bases are shared with TRBD2. V was pared by 6 bases and J by 4 bases, with 9 bases of the junction left unmatched. The CDR3 contains 15 residues. Germline CDR1 reads SGHAT; CDR2 reads FQNNGV. The CDR3 coding sequence is TGTGCCAGCAGTGGGCCCGGGACTAGCGTTTACGAGCAGTACTTC. Its translation is CASSGPGTSVYEQYF.

J is TRBJ1-1 and V is TRBV11-2; D is uncertain. CDR3 length equals 12 residues. In germline, CDR1 is SGHAT, CDR2 FQNNGV. Trimming cost V 4 bases and J 8 bases, with 11 bases left between them. CDR3 loop: CASSSPTREAFF. CDR3 DNA sequence: TGTGCCAGCAGCTCCCCGACGCGGGAAGCTTTCTTT.

This clone appeared once. The gene calls are TRBV28 and TRBJ1-6; D is undetermined. The CDR3 spans 16 residues. V was cut by 6 bases and J by 9 bases, with 21 bases left in between. Germline V lookup: CDR1 MDHEN, CDR2 SYDVKM. The DNA for the CDR3 is TGTGCCAGCAGAGGCGGAACTGACGCCCTAGCTTCACCCCTCCACTTT. It encodes CASRGGTDALASPLHF.

V usage is TRBV4-3 and J usage is TRBJ1-2, with 8 bases matching TRBD1. CDR1 and CDR2 (germline): LGHNA, YSLEER. There are 15 residues in the CDR3. J gave up 4 bases and V 4 bases, and 8 bases lay outside the gene matches. The CDR3 sequence: CASSPLDRALYGYTF. In nucleotides, the CDR3 is TGCGCCAGCAGCCCGTTGGACAGGGCGCTCTATGGCTACACCTTC.

The V and J genes are TRBV6-6 and TRBJ2-5, with D possibly being TRBD1 (6 bases). The J call may be wrong; the DNA end is better matched by TRBJ2-7. Germline assignment: CDR1 MNHNY and CDR2 SVGAGI (reference sequence). This CDR3 has 16 amino acids. CDR3 region: CASSYLGQGRSREQYF. The CDR3 DNA reads as TGTGCCAGCAGTTACTTAGGGCAGGGGCGGTCTCGCGAGCAGTACTTC.

V and J are TRBV5-1 and TRBJ1-1; D is perhaps TRBD1 (6 bases). The CDR3 consists of 17 residues. Trimming removed 4 bases at V and 2 bases at J, with 21 bases between. The germline V gene has CDR1 SGHRS and CDR2 YFSETQ. CDR3 in amino acids: CASSLGPATGGNTEAFF. The DNA of the CDR3 is TGCGCCAGCAGCCTCGGACCAGCGACAGGAGGTAACACTGAAGCTTTCTTT.

Here the CDR3 DNA reads TGTGCCAGCAGCTTTCGACAGGGGGCCTACGAGCAGTACTTC. This encodes CASSFRQGAYEQYF. The genes are TRBV7-6 and TRBJ2-7; 9 nucleotides match TRBD1. CDR3 length: 14 residues. The V gene end was trimmed by 3 bases and the J gene end by 2 bases; junction bases not matched to a gene: 2. The V gene's germline CDR1 is SGHVS and CDR2 FNYEAQ.

This chain connects TRBV7-9 to TRBJ1-5; no definite D call. Germline V lookup: CDR1 SEHNR, CDR2 FQNEAQ (reference sequence). The CDR3 has 15 residues. With 1 base removed from V and 3 bases from J, the gap between germline ends came to 10 bases. In DNA, the CDR3 is TGTGCCAGCAGCTTAGGTGAGGTAGACAATCAGCCCCAGCATTTT. Translation gives CASSLGEVDNQPQHF.

This chain joins TRBV7-2 and TRBJ1-2; 7 bases are shared with TRBD1. V trimming: 1 base; J trimming: 3 bases; junction bases outside the gene matches: 5. CDR3 size: 15 residues. CDR1 SGHTA and CDR2 FQGNSA come from the germline V gene. The CDR3 DNA reads as TGTGCCAGCAGCTTAGACGTAGGGGGCTACTATGGCTACACCTTC. Protein sequence: CASSLDVGGYYGYTF.